Listed here are 15 T cell receptor beta chains from one sample, sequenced in a study of cytomegalovirus exposure and HLA in healthy donors. It was with 60 Vbeta and 13 Jbeta primers that the PCR ran. Profiled with immunoSEQ multiplex PCR; TCRdb holds only in-frame clones, not every one. This table holds 150,000 to 200,000 clones, roughly 77% found once. Material: PBMCs. The source of these receptors is a man between 18 and 35 years old in good health and CMV-seropositive.

This clone was detected only a few times. The chain is built from TRBV6-6 and TRBJ2-5; D is possibly TRBD2 (6 bases). CDR1 is MNHNY, CDR2 SVGAGI, per germline (reference sequence). V gave up 5 bases and J gave up 4 bases, with 8 bases separating them. CDR3 size: 12 residues. Here the CDR3 reads CASSLSGETQYF. CDR3 in DNA: TGTGCCAGCAGTCTTAGCGGAGAGACCCAGTACTTC.

This chain uses TRBV5-1 with TRBJ2-1; TRBD2 aligns across 10 bases. V gave up 0 bases and J gave up 10 bases; unmatched junction bases: 7. This CDR3 is 15 amino acids long. Looked up from germline, CDR1 is SGHRS and CDR2 is YFSETQ. For the CDR3, the DNA is TGCGCCAGCAGCTTGGGGCTAGCGGGAGACGGAGAGCAGTTCTTC. As protein: CASSLGLAGDGEQFF.

The chain is built from TRBV2 and TRBJ1-2; D is perhaps TRBD1 (5 bases). The CDR3 sequence is 15 residues long. Germline V gene data show CDR1 as SNHLY and CDR2 as FYNNEI. Trimming shortened V by 1 base and J by 2 bases, and 11 bases separated the two germline ends. The CDR3 loop is CASSEVAGLNYGYTF. The CDR3 coding sequence is TGTGCCAGCAGTGAAGTGGCGGGGCTGAACTATGGCTACACCTTC.

The J gene is TRBJ1-1, the V gene TRBV2; 11 positions agree with TRBD1. CDR3 length: 15 residues. Germline values: CDR1 SNHLY, CDR2 FYNNEI. V trimming: 6 bases; J trimming: 1 base; junction bases outside the gene matches: 4. The CDR3 region is CASRTDRGQNTEAFF. The CDR3 DNA reads TGTGCCAGCAGAACGGACAGGGGGCAGAACACTGAAGCTTTCTTT.

The chain is built from TRBV29-1 and TRBJ1-2; 9 bases fit TRBD1. V shed 4 bases and J 5 bases; nucleotides not matched to a gene: 17. Germline values: CDR1 SQVTM, CDR2 ANQGSEA. The CDR3 runs 17 residues. The CDR3 here is CSVAQAQGAQVRYGYTF. The DNA of the CDR3 is TGCAGCGTTGCCCAGGCACAGGGGGCTCAGGTTAGGTATGGCTACACCTTC.

This clone has just a few counts. The rearrangement joins TRBV5-1 to TRBJ1-4, with D possibly matching TRBD1 (5 bases). Germline V CDR1 and CDR2: SGHRS, YFSETQ. Between the trimmed V and J ends, which lost 2 bases and 8 bases, there was a span of 16 bases. The CDR3 is 15 residues long. The CDR3 sequence: CASSFGAGGAEKLFF. The CDR3 region has the DNA TGCGCCAGCAGCTTCGGAGCGGGCGGGGCCGAAAAACTGTTTTTT.

This clone has more than one count but fewer than ten. The V call is TRBV6-1, the J call TRBJ1-1, with 7 bases lining up with TRBD1. CDR1 is MNHNS, CDR2 SASEGT, per germline. CDR3 size: 16 residues. The junction had 12 bases not matched to a gene; V was cut back by 4 bases and J by 4 bases. DNA for the CDR3: TGTGCCAGCAGTGTCGCCAGGGGGGCGCGAAGCACTGAAGCTTTCTTT. It translates to CASSVARGARSTEAFF.

The gene calls are TRBV6-5 and TRBJ1-2; a weak D match, TRBD1 (5 bases). This CDR3 is built from 12 residues. Germline V gives CDR1 MNHEY, CDR2 SVGAGI. Trimming shortened V by 2 bases and J by 8 bases, and 9 bases separated the two germline ends. CDR3 DNA sequence: TGTGCCAGCAGTTACGTAGGGGTAGGCTACACCTTC. Residues: CASSYVGVGYTF.

The rearrangement uses TRBV6-5 and TRBJ1-2; D unclear. The CDR3 length is 16 residues. CDR1 is MNHEY, CDR2 SVGAGI, per germline. Trimming took off 0 bases at V and 2 bases at J, with 13 bases between the two ends. The CDR3 loop reads CASSYSYRQANYGYTF. The DNA for the CDR3 is TGTGCCAGCAGTTACTCTTACCGCCAAGCCAACTATGGCTACACCTTC.

In this sample, this clone turned up a few times. Other nucleotide sequences from this sample produce the same CDR3. The J gene is TRBJ2-1, the V gene TRBV4-1, with TRBD2 matching over 9 bases. The CDR3 has 14 residues. Germline-derived CDR1 and CDR2 are MGHRA and YSYEKL. V shed 4 bases and J 4 bases; nucleotides not matched to a gene: 2. The DNA for the CDR3 is TGCGCCAGCAGCCGAACTAGCGGGTACAATGAGCAGTTCTTC. Protein sequence: CASSRTSGYNEQFF.

The chain employs TRBV6-5 and TRBJ1-1, with TRBD1 matching 7 bases. V lost 4 bases, J lost 4 bases, and 12 bases stayed unmatched. CDR3 length: 16 residues. Germline V gene sequence: CDR1 MNHEY, CDR2 SVGAGI. The CDR3 region is CASSSRTGWFSTEAFF. The CDR3 DNA follows: TGTGCCAGCAGTTCCCGGACAGGTTGGTTTAGCACTGAAGCTTTCTTT.

The chain recombines TRBV28 with TRBJ1-1, with TRBD1 identical over 8 bases. CDR1 is MDHEN and CDR2 is SYDVKM in the germline V gene. V lost 5 bases, J lost 6 bases, and 11 bases stayed unmatched. This CDR3 spans 15 amino acids. The CDR3 spells CASSLQGASIPEAFF. DNA of the CDR3: TGTGCCAGCAGTCTTCAGGGGGCCAGCATCCCTGAAGCTTTCTTT.

This CDR3 reads CASTREGSGANVLTF. CDR3 nucleotides: TGTGCCAGCACCCGCGAGGGCTCTGGGGCCAACGTCCTGACTTTC. The gene calls are TRBV2 and TRBJ2-6, with TRBD2 as a possible D gene (5 bases). Looked up from germline, CDR1 is SNHLY and CDR2 is FYNNEI. V was pared by 7 bases and J by 0 bases, with 10 bases between. The CDR3 runs 15 residues.

The V call is TRBV6-1, the J call TRBJ1-2; TRBD1 is a possible D gene (6 bases). In germline, CDR1 is MNHNS, CDR2 SASEGT. The CDR3 spans 12 residues. V lost 7 bases and J lost 5, with 11 bases in between. CDR3 sequence: CASNRQGYGYTF. The CDR3 nucleotides are TGTGCCAGCAATAGGCAGGGGTATGGCTACACCTTC.

The rearrangement links TRBV7-9 to TRBJ1-1; 9 nucleotides align to TRBD1. CDR3 length: 15 residues. From germline, CDR1 is SEHNR and CDR2 FQNEAQ (reference sequence). After removal of 1 base from V and 4 bases from J, the junction contained 4 bases not matched to a gene. In DNA, the CDR3 is TGTGCCAGCAGCTTAGACATGACAGGGGGCACTGAAGCTTTCTTT. This encodes CASSLDMTGGTEAFF.